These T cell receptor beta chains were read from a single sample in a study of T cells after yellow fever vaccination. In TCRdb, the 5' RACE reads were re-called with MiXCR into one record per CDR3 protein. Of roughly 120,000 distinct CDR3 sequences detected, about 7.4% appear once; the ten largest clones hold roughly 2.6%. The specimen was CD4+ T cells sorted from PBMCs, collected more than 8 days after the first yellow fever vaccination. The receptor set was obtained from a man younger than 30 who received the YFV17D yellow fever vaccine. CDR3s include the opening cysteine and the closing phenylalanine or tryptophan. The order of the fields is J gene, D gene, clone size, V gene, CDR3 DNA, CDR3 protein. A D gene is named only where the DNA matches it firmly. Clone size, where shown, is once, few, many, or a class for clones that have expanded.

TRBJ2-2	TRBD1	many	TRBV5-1	TGCGCCAGCAGCTTGGTTGGACAGGACACCGGGGAGCTGTTTTTT	CASSLVGQDTGELFF
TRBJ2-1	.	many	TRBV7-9	TGTGCCAGCAGCTTTGTTAATGAGCAGTTCTTC	CASSFVNEQFF
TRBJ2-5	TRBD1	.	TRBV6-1	TGTGCCAGCAGTCAGGGACAGCTTGGAGAGACCCAGTACTTC	CASSQGQLGETQYF
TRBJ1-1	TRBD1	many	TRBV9	TGTGCCAGCAGCGCCCGGACAGGGAACACTGAAGCTTTCTTT	CASSARTGNTEAFF
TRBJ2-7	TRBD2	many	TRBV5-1	TGCGCCAGCAGCCCTGGGACTAGCGGGCTCCAACACGAGCAGTACTTC	CASSPGTSGLQHEQYF
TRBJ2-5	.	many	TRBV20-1	TGCAGTGCTAGAGATCTAGCCCAAGAGACCCAGTACTTC	CSARDLAQETQYF
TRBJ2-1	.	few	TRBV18	TGTGCCAGCTCACCCGATCTCGACAGCTACAATGAGCAGTTCTTC	CASSPDLDSYNEQFF
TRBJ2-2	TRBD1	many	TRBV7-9	TGTGCCAGCAGCCCCTTCCGGGACAGGGGGACCGGGGAGCTGTTTTTT	CASSPFRDRGTGELFF
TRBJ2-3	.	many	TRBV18	TGTGCCAGCTCCCCCCCCGTGGGTAGCACAGATACGCAGTATTTT	CASSPPVGSTDTQYF
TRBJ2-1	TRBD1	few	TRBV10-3	TGTGCCATCAGCCAAGACAGGGGATCGGGTGAGCAGTTCTTC	CAISQDRGSGEQFF
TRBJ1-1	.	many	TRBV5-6	TGTGCCAGCAGCTTGCCTACTGCTACGGTCATCACTGAAGCTTTCTTT	CASSLPTATVITEAFF
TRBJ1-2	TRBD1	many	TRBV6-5	TGTGCCAGCAGTACCGGACAGGGGGCGCCCGGCTACACCTTC	CASSTGQGAPGYTF
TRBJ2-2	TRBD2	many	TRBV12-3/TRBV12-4	TGTGCCAGCAGTTTCTCTAGCGGGGTACCGAACACCGGGGAGCTGTTTTTT	CASSFSSGVPNTGELFF
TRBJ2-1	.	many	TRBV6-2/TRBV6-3	TGTGCCAGCTCCGCCGGACGGGGAGCCTACAATGAGCAGTTCTTC	CASSAGRGAYNEQFF
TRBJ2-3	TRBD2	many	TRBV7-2	TGTGCCAGCAGCCCATCCCTAGGACTAGCGGGGGGGGATACGCAGTATTTT	CASSPSLGLAGGDTQYF
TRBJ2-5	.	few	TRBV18	TGTGCCAGCTCACCACCGTCCAGGGGAGGTGGAGAGACCCAGTACTTC	CASSPPSRGGGETQYF
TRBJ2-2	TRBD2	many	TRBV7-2	TGTGCCAGCAGAGGGACTAGCGGGGTCTACGAGCTGTTTTTT	CASRGTSGVYELFF
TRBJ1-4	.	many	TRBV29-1	TGCAGCGTTGTTGGGGGAACAACTAATGAAAAACTGTTTTTT	CSVVGGTTNEKLFF
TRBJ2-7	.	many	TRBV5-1	TGCGCCAGCAGCTTGGGGTCTGGCTACGAGCAGTACTTC	CASSLGSGYEQYF
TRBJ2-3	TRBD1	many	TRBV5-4	TGTGCCAGCAGCGGAACAGGGGGCGAAGATACGCAGTATTTT	CASSGTGGEDTQYF
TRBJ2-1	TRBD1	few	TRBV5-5	TGTGCCAGCAGCTCTACAGGGGACTCCTACAATGAGCAGTTCTTC	CASSSTGDSYNEQFF
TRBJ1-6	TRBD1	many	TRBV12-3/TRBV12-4	TGTGCCAGCAGTTTTGGAGGGGGCCAAAATTCACCCCTCCACTTT	CASSFGGGQNSPLHF
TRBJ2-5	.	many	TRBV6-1	TGTGCCAGCGCTAGGGAAGAGGAGACCCAGTACTTC	CASAREEETQYF
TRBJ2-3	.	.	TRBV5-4	TGTGCCAGCAGACAGGGATCTGACACAGATACGCAGTATTTT	CASRQGSDTDTQYF
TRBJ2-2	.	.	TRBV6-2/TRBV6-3	TGTGCCAGCAGACCCCGGGCCGGGGAGCTGTTTTTT	CASRPRAGELFF
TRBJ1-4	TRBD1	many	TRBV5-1	TGCGCCAGCAGCCCGGGGACAGCAACTAATGAAAAACTGTTTTTT	CASSPGTATNEKLFF
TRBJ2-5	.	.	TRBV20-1	TGCAGTGCTTATATGGCCTTTGCGGGGTTGGAGACCCAGTACTTC	CSAYMAFAGLETQYF
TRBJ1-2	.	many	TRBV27	TGTGCCAGCAGTCAGAGATCCCTTAACTATGGCTACACCTTC	CASSQRSLNYGYTF
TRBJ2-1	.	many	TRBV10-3	TGTGCCATCAGTGAGTCGGGACTGGGGGCTTACAATGAGCAGTTCTTC	CAISESGLGAYNEQFF
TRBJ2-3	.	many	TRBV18	TGTGCCAGCTCGTTCTCAGTTATTAGCACAGATACGCAGTATTTT	CASSFSVISTDTQYF
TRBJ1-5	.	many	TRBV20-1	TGCAGTGCTAGAGACCGGGACGTGAATCAGCCCCAGCATTTT	CSARDRDVNQPQHF
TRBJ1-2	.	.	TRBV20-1	TGCAGTGCTAGAGATTACGGACAATTGGGTGGCTACACCTTC	CSARDYGQLGGYTF
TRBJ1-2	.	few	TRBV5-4	TGTGCCAGCAGCCAAACCACCGGGACAAACAACTATGGCTACACCTTC	CASSQTTGTNNYGYTF
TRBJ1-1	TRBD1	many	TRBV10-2	TGCGCCGGTAACAGGGGGCCCAACACTGAAGCTTTCTTT	CAGNRGPNTEAFF
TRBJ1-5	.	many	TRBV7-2	TGTGCCAGCAGCTCTACAGGGCATTATAGCAATCAGCCCCAGCATTTT	CASSSTGHYSNQPQHF
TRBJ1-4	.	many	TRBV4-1	TGCGCCAGCAGCCAAGGAGGGGGGACAACTAATGAAAAACTGTTTTTT	CASSQGGGTTNEKLFF
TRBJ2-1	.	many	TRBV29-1	TGCAGCGTTGGGGAGAATGGTGAGCAGTTCTTC	CSVGENGEQFF
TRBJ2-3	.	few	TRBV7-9	TGTGCCAGCAGCTCATATCGGGGGAGCACAGATACGCAGTATTTT	CASSSYRGSTDTQYF
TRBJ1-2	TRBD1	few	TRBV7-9	TGTGCCAGCAGCCGTGGACAGGAGAGGGATTTCACCTTC	CASSRGQERDFTF
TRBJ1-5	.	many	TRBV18	TGTGCCAGCTCACGAGGCGGCGGGGGAGGCAATCAGCCCCAGCATTTT	CASSRGGGGGNQPQHF
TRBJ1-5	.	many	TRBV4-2	TGTGCCAGCAGCCAAGACAGTAATCAGCCCCAGCATTTT	CASSQDSNQPQHF
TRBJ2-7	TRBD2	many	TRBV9	TGTGCCAGCAGCCATTCGGGACTAGCTGTCGAGCAGTACTTC	CASSHSGLAVEQYF
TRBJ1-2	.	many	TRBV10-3	TGTGCCTCCTCCGGTGAGAACTATGGCTACACCTTC	CASSGENYGYTF